The 29 T cell receptor beta chains listed next were all sequenced from one sample in a study of Ad26.COV2.S vaccination and SARS-CoV-2 variants (dated by TCRdb to the early 2020s). The treatment or condition label here, explained by the study, means: over 15 received Ad26.COV2.S at low or high dose, single or two shots; several received placebo; per-sample allocation not given. Repertoires of vaccine and placebo recipients were sequenced from samples taken on day 63 after the first injection. Receptors were amplified or captured by the immunoSEQ multiplex PCR assay. This is the immuneACCESS table as TCRdb keeps it, with only in-frame sequences that have V and J called. A part of the clones is gone; compared with another copy, unresolved V genes explain less than half, and the rest is unexplained. The sample table holds around 420,000 clones, of which around nine tenths were seen once. About 3.6% of the sample lies in the top ten.

The sample consisted of peripheral blood, taken in a trial of Ad26.COV2.S vaccine versus placebo. All receptors derive from a person between 18 and 60 years old who received the Ad26.COV2.S COVID-19 vaccine or a placebo.

This clone showed up just once. This chain links TRBV9 with TRBJ1-5; perhaps TRBD1 as D (5 bases). This CDR3 spans 15 amino acids. CDR1 is SGDLS, CDR2 YYNGEE, per germline. Between the trimmed V and J ends, which lost 0 bases and 3 bases, there was a span of 10 bases. The CDR3 here is CASSVGLGLNQPQHF. DNA of the CDR3: TGTGCCAGCAGCGTAGGCCTGGGACTCAATCAGCCCCAGCATTTT. The variable domain in full, with the rest retrieved from reference TRBV9 and TRBJ1-5, is DSGVTQTPKHLITATGQRVTLRCSPRSGDLSVYWYQQSLDQGLQFLIQYYNGEERAKGNILERFSAQQFPDLHSELNLSSLELGDSALYFCASSVGLGLNQPQHFGDGTRLSIL.

Regarding this clone: At the DNA level, this CDR3 is encoded by other sequences in the same sample as well. The rearrangement joins TRBV28 to TRBJ1-3, with D hard to call. CDR1 is MDHEN and CDR2 is SYDVKM in the germline V gene. The CDR3 is 14 residues long. The V end was cut by 3 bases, the J end by 0 bases, with 6 bases between. CDR3 residues: CASSLSRSGNTIYF. CDR3 DNA: TGTGCCAGCAGTTTGAGCCGCTCTGGAAACACCATATATTTT.

The chain combines TRBV4-1 with TRBJ1-1, with D uncertain. The CDR3 loop spans 13 amino acids. The V gene's germline CDR1 is MGHRA and CDR2 YSYEKL. With 2 bases removed from V and 6 bases from J, the gap between germline ends came to 10 bases. The CDR3 loop reads CASSQPRGAEAFF. The DNA for the CDR3 is TGCGCCAGCAGCCAACCAAGAGGCGCTGAAGCTTTCTTT.

The V call is TRBV4-1, the J call TRBJ1-2; the D gene is possibly TRBD1 (6 bases). Trimming left V 2 bases short and J 6 bases short, with 13 bases between. This CDR3 has 14 amino acids. Germline V gene lookup returns CDR1 MGHRA and CDR2 YSYEKL. The chain's CDR3 is CASSQYRVDDGYTF. Written as DNA, the CDR3 is TGCGCCAGCAGCCAATACAGGGTCGACGATGGCTACACCTTC.

The chain carries TRBV19 and TRBJ2-7; 10 nucleotides agree with TRBD1. CDR1 is LNHDA and CDR2 is SQIVND in the germline V gene (reference sequence). The ends lost 1 base at V and 6 bases at J; junction bases unmatched: 6. The CDR3 spans 15 residues. CDR3 nucleotides: TGTGCCAGTAGTATAGGGGACAGGGGCATAAGCGAGCAGTACTTC. Encoded protein: CASSIGDRGISEQYF.

V usage is TRBV7-8 and J usage is TRBJ2-7; 9 nucleotides align to TRBD1. This CDR3 has 16 residues. Germline assignment: CDR1 SGHVS and CDR2 FQNEAQ. The V gene end was trimmed by 0 bases and the J gene end by 2 bases; junction bases not matched to a gene: 5. CDR3 protein: CASSLAKGTGTYEQYF. The CDR3 DNA reads TGTGCCAGCAGCTTAGCGAAGGGGACAGGGACCTACGAGCAGTACTTC.

The chain couples TRBV6-5 to TRBJ1-1; D gene unclear. V lost 2 bases to trimming and J lost 0 bases, with 13 bases between them. The CDR3 runs 16 residues. Germline V gives CDR1 MNHEY, CDR2 SVGAGI. The CDR3 nucleotides are TGTGCCAGCAGTTACCCGATACGGGCCTTGAACACTGAAGCTTTCTTT. Amino acids: CASSYPIRALNTEAFF.

The chain links TRBV12-5 to TRBJ2-2; 9 bases match TRBD1. This CDR3 spans 16 amino acids. CDR1 and CDR2 from the germline V gene are LGHNT and FRNRAP. V was pared by 2 bases and J by 7 bases, with 8 bases of the junction left unmatched. CDR3 DNA sequence: TGTGCTAGTGGTTTGAACAGGGGGCCCGGTGACGGGGAGCTGTTTTTT. As protein: CASGLNRGPGDGELFF.

The rearrangement links TRBV6-1 to TRBJ2-3, with TRBD1 identical over 8 bases. The J segment lost 6 bases and the V segment lost 3 bases, leaving 5 bases of the junction unmatched. CDR1 MNHNS and CDR2 SASEGT come from the germline V gene. The CDR3 loop spans 14 amino acids. Written as DNA, the CDR3 is TGTGCCAGCAGTGAGGCAGGGGGCATCGATACGCAGTATTTT. It codes for CASSEAGGIDTQYF.

V is TRBV29-1 and J is TRBJ2-7; 7 bases match TRBD2. With V trimmed by 4 bases and J by 2 bases, 8 bases remained unmatched. This CDR3 spans 14 amino acids. Germline lookup yields CDR1 SQVTM and CDR2 ANQGSEA. The CDR3 coding sequence is TGCAGCGTTGGGGGGACGGGGGGACCCTACGAGCAGTACTTC. It translates to CSVGGTGGPYEQYF.

This chain joins TRBV7-3 and TRBJ2-1, with D possibly matching TRBD2 (5 bases). The CDR3 covers 16 residues. Deletions cut 3 bases from V and 4 bases from J, with 16 bases between. In germline, CDR1 is SGHTA, CDR2 FQGTGA. Here the CDR3 DNA reads TGTGCCAGCAGCTTCACCGTCGGGATGGAGTACAATGAGCAGTTCTTC. Its protein is CASSFTVGMEYNEQFF. Complete variable domain (other parts from reference TRBV7-3 and TRBJ2-1): GAGVSQTPSNKVTEKGKYVELRCDPISGHTALYWYRQSLGQGPEFLIYFQGTGAADDSGLPNDRFFAVRPEGSVSTLKIQRTERGDSAVYLCASSFTVGMEYNEQFFGPGTRLTVL.

This chain uses TRBV3-1 (or the pseudogene TRBV3-2) with TRBJ2-7; TRBD1 matches 7 bases. CDR1 and CDR2 from the germline V gene are LGHDT and YNNKEL (reference sequence). The CDR3 spans 16 residues. Losses at the gene ends were 1 base for V and 3 bases for J; bases not matched to a gene: 9. This CDR3 is CASSQGRAGGLYEQYF. Written as DNA, the CDR3 is TGTGCCAGCAGCCAAGGCCGAGCAGGGGGTCTCTACGAGCAGTACTTC.

In its sample, this clone was seen once. The chain carries TRBV24-1 and TRBJ1-5, with 7 bases lining up with TRBD1. With V trimmed by 4 bases and J by 2 bases, 10 bases remained unmatched. The CDR3 runs to 17 residues. The germline gives CDR1 KGHDR, CDR2 SFDVKD. The CDR3 here is CATSDPRTGGGNQPQHF. In DNA, the CDR3 is TGTGCCACCAGTGACCCTAGGACAGGTGGTGGCAATCAGCCCCAGCATTTT.

This clone was recorded only once. V and J are TRBV10-3 and TRBJ2-2, with D possibly matching TRBD1 (6 bases). Germline CDR1 and CDR2: ENHRY and SYGVKD. The CDR3 runs 13 residues. V was trimmed by 11 bases and J by 4 bases, leaving 14 bases between them. For the CDR3, the DNA is TGTGCCGCAGGGCGAGGGGGCACCGGGGAGCTGTTTTTT. This codes for CAAGRGGTGELFF.

This clone has a single count. The J gene is TRBJ2-1, the V gene TRBV2, with D possibly being TRBD1 (5 bases). Trimming left V 5 bases short and J 6 bases short, with 11 bases between. CDR1 SNHLY and CDR2 FYNNEI come from the germline V gene. The CDR3 runs 13 residues. CDR3 loop: CASSRGLGNEQFF. Here the CDR3 DNA reads TGTGCCAGCAGTAGGGGCTTGGGCAATGAGCAGTTCTTC. Full variable domain (outside the CDR3, taken from reference TRBV2 and TRBJ2-1): EPEVTQTPSHQVTQMGQEVILRCVPISNHLYFYWYRQILGQKVEFLVSFYNNEISEKSEIFDDQFSVERPDGSNFTLKIRSTKLEDSAMYFCASSRGLGNEQFFGPGTRLTVL.

V usage is TRBV30 and J usage is TRBJ2-7; D may be TRBD1 (6 bases). V was cut by 0 bases and J by 5 bases, with 11 bases left in between. Per the germline V gene, CDR1 is GTSNPN and CDR2 is SVGIG (reference sequence). This CDR3 contains 13 residues. Here the CDR3 DNA reads TGTGCCTGGAGTGTACGGCCAGGGGACGAGCAGTACTTC. Translated, it gives CAWSVRPGDEQYF.

This sequence joins TRBV19 and TRBJ2-1; D perhaps matches TRBD2 (6 bases). This CDR3 contains 15 residues. Per the germline V gene, CDR1 is LNHDA and CDR2 is SQIVND (reference sequence). V lost 6 bases and J 0 bases, leaving 12 bases between the germline ends. This chain's CDR3 is CASSTGGASYNEQFF. The CDR3 DNA reads as TGTGCCAGTAGCACAGGAGGGGCCTCCTACAATGAGCAGTTCTTC.

This clone has a single count. This chain uses TRBV5-8 with TRBJ2-6; 8 bases are shared with TRBD1. The CDR3 contains 19 residues. Per the germline V gene, CDR1 is SGHTS and CDR2 is YDEGEE. The ends lost 0 bases at V and 7 bases at J; junction bases unmatched: 15. Written as DNA, the CDR3 is TGTGCCAGCAGCTTGGTGTATGGGACAGGTGTTTTCTTTGCCAACGTCCTGACTTTC. This sequence encodes CASSLVYGTGVFFANVLTF. Full variable domain (missing parts from reference TRBV5-8 and TRBJ2-6): EAGVTQSPTHLIKTRGQQATLRCSPISGHTSVYWYQQALGLGLQFLLWYDEGEERNRGNFPPRFSGRQFPNYSSELNVNALELEDSALYLCASSLVYGTGVFFANVLTFGAGSRLTVL.

The chain joins TRBV28 to TRBJ2-5; 11 bases fit TRBD1. The tail of the sequence fits TRBJ2-7 better, so the J call may be wrong. This CDR3 contains 15 residues. CDR1 MDHEN and CDR2 SYDVKM come from the germline V gene. The CDR3 DNA is TGTGCCAGCATCGATTGGGGGACAGGGGGCTACGAGCAGTACTTC. It is translated as CASIDWGTGGYEQYF.

The rearrangement uses TRBV25-1 and TRBJ2-3; D may be TRBD2 (5 bases). Germline V gene sequence: CDR1 MGHDK, CDR2 SYGVNS. V lost 8 bases and J lost 1, with 10 bases in between. The CDR3 runs to 13 residues. The chain's CDR3 is CASSQRGTDTQYF. The CDR3 nucleotides read TGTGCCAGCTCCCAGAGGGGCACAGATACGCAGTATTTT.

The chain is built from TRBV7-8 and TRBJ2-2, with D perhaps TRBD2 (5 bases). Trimming took off 5 bases at V and 6 bases at J, with 16 bases between the two ends. CDR1 SGHVS and CDR2 FQNEAQ come from the germline V gene. CDR3 length equals 15 residues. The CDR3 is CASSPAGVGSGELFF. The CDR3 DNA is TGTGCCAGCAGCCCCGCCGGGGTGGGTTCCGGGGAGCTGTTTTTT.

V usage is TRBV6-5 and J usage is TRBJ2-7, with D perhaps matching TRBD1 (6 bases). With 4 bases removed from V and 5 bases from J, the gap between germline ends came to 9 bases. Germline-derived CDR1 and CDR2 are MNHEY and SVGAGI. The CDR3 covers 12 residues. CDR3 sequence (DNA): TGTGCCAGCAGTTCAGGGGTGGACGAGCAGTACTTC. The encoded protein is CASSSGVDEQYF.

The genes are TRBV10-3 and TRBJ1-2; the D gene is possibly TRBD1 (5 bases). The germline V gene encodes CDR1 ENHRY and CDR2 SYGVKD. The CDR3 is 13 amino acids. V was clipped by 10 bases and J by 4 bases, with 16 bases between them. CDR3 sequence reads: CATQPRDGYGYTF. CDR3 DNA sequence: TGTGCCACCCAGCCCCGGGACGGCTATGGCTACACCTTC.

V gene TRBV7-9 combines with J gene TRBJ2-3, with unresolved D. The germline V gene has CDR1 SEHNR and CDR2 FQNEAQ (reference sequence). The V gene lost 2 bases and the J gene lost 0 bases, with 9 bases spanning the gap. The CDR3 is 15 residues long. CDR3 sequence: CASSLNRVSTDTQYF. DNA of the CDR3: TGTGCCAGCAGCTTAAATAGGGTTAGCACAGATACGCAGTATTTT.

The chain links TRBV4-3 to TRBJ2-7, with 9 bases fitting TRBD1. The trim removed 0 bases at V and 6 bases at J, leaving 9 bases unmatched. The CDR3 has 16 amino acids. Germline CDR1 LGHNA, CDR2 YSLEER. CDR3: CASSQEVRDRAFEQYF. CDR3 bases: TGCGCCAGCAGCCAAGAAGTCCGGGACAGGGCTTTCGAGCAGTACTTC.

The chain employs TRBV28 and TRBJ2-1, with 9 positions matching TRBD2. Losses at the gene ends were 7 bases for V and 8 bases for J; bases not matched to a gene: 9. This CDR3 contains 14 residues. Germline loops: CDR1 MDHEN, CDR2 SYDVKM. As DNA, the CDR3 is TGTGCCAGCAAACCGGGACTAGCAAACCATGAGCAGTTCTTC. Translation gives CASKPGLANHEQFF.

The V and J genes are TRBV2 and TRBJ1-3; D call uncertain. CDR3 length: 14 residues. V lost 1 base and J 1 base, leaving 5 bases between the germline ends. The V gene's germline CDR1 is SNHLY and CDR2 FYNNEI. CDR3 DNA sequence: TGTGCCAGCAGTGAAGAGGGTTCTGGAAACACCATATATTTT. Its translation: CASSEEGSGNTIYF. The full variable domain, completed using reference TRBV2 and TRBJ1-3, is EPEVTQTPSHQVTQMGQEVILRCVPISNHLYFYWYRQILGQKVEFLVSFYNNEISEKSEIFDDQFSVERPDGSNFTLKIRSTKLEDSAMYFCASSEEGSGNTIYFGEGSWLTVV.

The genes are TRBV2 and TRBJ1-1; maybe TRBD1 (6 bases). Germline assignment: CDR1 SNHLY and CDR2 FYNNEI. This CDR3 comprises 15 residues. The germline V and J ends were trimmed by 2 bases and 2 bases, with 12 bases remaining between them. For the CDR3, the DNA is TGTGCCAGCAGTGAAATAGGGGGGGCTAACACTGAAGCTTTCTTT. Translating gives CASSEIGGANTEAFF.

The chain combines TRBV6-2 or TRBV6-3 with TRBJ1-5; unclear D gene. Germline V lookup: CDR1 MNHEY, CDR2 SVGEGT. Trimming took off 4 bases at V and 1 base at J, with 11 bases between the two ends. This CDR3 region has 15 residues. CDR3 sequence reads: CASSSRQRSNQPQHF. The DNA of the CDR3 is TGTGCCAGCAGTTCTCGACAAAGGAGCAATCAGCCCCAGCATTTT.